Sequencing of this T cell receptor beta chain was carried out in a study of Ad26.COV2.S vaccination and SARS-CoV-2 variants. Treatment specified: 15 to 20 received Ad26.COV2.S at low or high dose, single or two shots; several received placebo; per-sample allocation not given. At day 63 after the first vaccine or placebo injection, samples were drawn. Generated by immunoSEQ multiplex PCR, the TCRdb table keeps only in-frame clones and is missing some. The sample includes under 400,000 clones, more than 75% of them seen just once. V lost 10 bases and J lost 1, with 14 bases in between. The CDR3 runs 15 residues. The germline CDR1 and CDR2 sequences are MNHEY and SVGAGI.

The rearrangement links TRBV6-5 to TRBJ1-6; tentatively, D is TRBD1 (5 bases). Specimen: peripheral blood, collected in a trial of Ad26.COV2.S vaccine versus placebo. This receptor was taken from a person aged 18 to 59 who received the Ad26.COV2.S COVID-19 vaccine or a placebo. The CDR3 region is CATTVGGSYNSPLHF. CDR3 nucleotides: TGTGCCACCACGGTCGGGGGGTCCTATAATTCACCCCTCCACTTT.